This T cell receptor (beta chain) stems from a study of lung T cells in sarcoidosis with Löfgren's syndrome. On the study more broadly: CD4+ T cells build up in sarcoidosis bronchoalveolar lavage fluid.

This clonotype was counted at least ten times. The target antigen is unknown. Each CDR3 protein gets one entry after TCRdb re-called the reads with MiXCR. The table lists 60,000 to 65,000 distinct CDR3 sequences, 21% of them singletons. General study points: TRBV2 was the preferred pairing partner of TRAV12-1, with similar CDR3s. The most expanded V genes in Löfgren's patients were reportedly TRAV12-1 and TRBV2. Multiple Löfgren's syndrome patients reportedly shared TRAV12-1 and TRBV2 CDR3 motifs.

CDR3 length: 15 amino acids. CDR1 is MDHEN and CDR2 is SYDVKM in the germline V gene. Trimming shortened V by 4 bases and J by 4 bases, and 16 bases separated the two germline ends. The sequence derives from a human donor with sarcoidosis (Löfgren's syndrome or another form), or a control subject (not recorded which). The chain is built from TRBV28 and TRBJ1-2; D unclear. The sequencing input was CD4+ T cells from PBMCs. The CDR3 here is CASSSYAGELYGYTF. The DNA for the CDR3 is TGTGCCAGCAGTTCCTATGCCGGGGAACTCTATGGCTACACCTTC.